Each of the 2 T cell receptor beta chains below was sequenced from the same sample in a study of blood T cell repertoires in COVID-19. TCRdb's table, derived via immunoSEQ multiplex PCR, lists solely in-frame clones and lacks some. Here the sample spans more than 200,000 clones, over 70% being singletons. The sample comprised peripheral blood. These receptors originate from a woman aged 80 or over with acute or convalescent COVID-19.

The chain carries TRBV28 and TRBJ1-6; D unresolved. V was pared by 5 bases and J by 8 bases, with 7 bases between. CDR1 is MDHEN, CDR2 SYDVKM, per germline. This CDR3 spans 12 amino acids. The CDR3 is CASSRAYSPLHF. The CDR3 nucleotides read TGTGCCAGCAGTAGAGCGTATTCACCCCTCCACTTT.

This clone occurred once. The chain recombines TRBV7-9 with TRBJ2-5; 10 nucleotides agree with TRBD1. The CDR3 sequence is 14 residues long. Germline loops: CDR1 SEHNR, CDR2 FQNEAQ (reference sequence). V was clipped by 5 bases and J by 5 bases; unmatched bases: 5. The DNA for the CDR3 is TGTGCCAGCAGCCACCCGGACAGGGGGGAGACCCAGTACTTC. It translates to CASSHPDRGETQYF. The whole variable domain, remainder taken from reference TRBV7-9 and TRBJ2-5, is DTGVSQNPRHKITKRGQNVTFRCDPISEHNRLYWYRQTLGQGPEFLTYFQNEAQLEKSRLLSDRFSAERPKGSFSTLEIQRTEQGDSAMYLCASSHPDRGETQYFGPGTRLLVL.